A selection of T cell receptor beta chains follows, all from one sample in a study of cytomegalovirus exposure and HLA in healthy donors. The data were produced by immunoSEQ multiplex PCR, yet TCRdb's version contains in-frame clones alone and is incomplete. The sample records just over 200,000 clones, 70% being singletons. Sequences were obtained from PBMCs. Receptors originate from a man in his forties in good health and CMV-seropositive. CDR3s include the opening cysteine and the closing phenylalanine or tryptophan. The order of the fields is clone size, V gene, D gene, J gene, CDR3 protein, CDR3 DNA. A D gene is named only where the DNA matches it firmly. Expanded clones are given a class, and other clones once, few, many or no size at all.

>-|TRBV7-3|TRBD2|TRBJ2-5
CASSPTGLDVETQYF
TGTGCCAGCAGCCCCACGGGACTAGATGTAGAGACCCAGTACTTC
>-|TRBV11-2|TRBD1|TRBJ1-4
CASSPGTGYGKLFF
TGTGCCAGCAGCCCCGGGACAGGGTACGGAAAACTGTTTTTT
>-|TRBV4-3|TRBD1|TRBJ2-1
CASSLETGGGYNEQFF
TGCGCCAGCAGCCTTGAGACAGGGGGCGGGTACAATGAGCAGTTCTTC
>few|TRBV28|-|TRBJ1-5
CASRNPLRLYSNQPQHF
TGTGCCAGCAGAAACCCGCTCCGACTTTATAGCAATCAGCCCCAGCATTTT
>-|TRBV5-1|-|TRBJ2-3
CASSWTQGWTDTQYF
TGCGCCAGCAGCTGGACACAGGGTTGGACAGATACGCAGTATTTT
>-|TRBV5-5|TRBD2|TRBJ2-5
CASKQGGGGETQYF
TGTGCCAGCAAGCAGGGCGGGGGGGGTGAGACCCAGTACTTC
>-|TRBV2|-|TRBJ1-2
CASSDREGNYGYTF
TGTGCCAGCAGTGACAGGGAGGGTAACTATGGCTACACCTTC
>-|TRBV6-5|TRBD1|TRBJ2-3
CASSYSRDRGADTQYF
TGTGCCAGCAGTTACAGCCGGGACAGGGGTGCAGATACGCAGTATTTT
>-|TRBV5-6|TRBD1|TRBJ1-6
CASSLGDSGIIRSPLHF
TGTGCCAGCAGCTTGGGGGACAGCGGTATAATACGCTCACCCCTCCACTTT
>-|TRBV5-4|TRBD1|TRBJ1-2
CASSRFGTGIYTF
TGTGCCAGCAGTCGTTTTGGGACAGGGATCTACACCTTC
>-|TRBV5-8|TRBD1|TRBJ2-3
CASSLGQGVADTQYF
TGTGCCAGCAGCTTGGGACAGGGGGTGGCAGATACGCAGTATTTT
>few|TRBV5-1|TRBD2|TRBJ2-2
CASSFSGGRNTGELFF
TGCGCCAGCAGCTTCAGCGGGGGGCGAAACACCGGGGAGCTGTTTTTT
>-|TRBV4-1|-|TRBJ1-2
CASSQDQVGRYGYTF
TGCGCCAGCAGCCAAGATCAGGTGGGTCGCTATGGTTACACCTTC
>-|TRBV5-1|-|TRBJ2-5
CASSLVREETQYF
TGCGCCAGCAGCTTGGTTCGGGAAGAGACCCAGTACTTC
>-|TRBV5-8|-|TRBJ2-5
CASSTSYDTSPVKETQYF
TGTGCCAGCAGCACGAGCTACGATACTAGCCCGGTGAAAGAGACCCAGTACTTC
>-|TRBV29-1|-|TRBJ2-7
CSVPGGRSYEQYF
TGCAGCGTTCCCGGGGGACGATCCTACGAGCAGTACTTC
>-|TRBV6-5|-|TRBJ2-7
CASSRGTDLYEQYF
TGTGCCAGCAGTAGGGGGACCGACCTCTACGAGCAGTACTTC
>-|TRBV10-2|-|TRBJ1-4
CASTPSGARGVKGTNEKLFF
TGCGCCAGCACCCCCTCCGGAGCCAGGGGTGTGAAGGGAACTAATGAAAAACTGTTTTTT
>-|TRBV4-1|TRBD1|TRBJ1-1
CASSPRQGAENTEAFF
TGCGCCAGCAGCCCTAGACAGGGGGCTGAGAACACTGAAGCTTTCTTT
>-|TRBV5-1|-|TRBJ2-1
CASSSGPGTLGNEQFF
TGCGCCAGCAGCTCGGGACCCGGGACTCTTGGTAATGAGCAGTTCTTC
>-|TRBV4-1|TRBD1|TRBJ1-4
CASSQDPSNSGGEEKLFF
TGCGCCAGCAGCCAAGATCCCTCCAATTCAGGGGGAGAGGAAAAACTGTTTTTT
>-|TRBV7-9|-|TRBJ2-1
CASSLPLASGVDEQFF
TGTGCCAGCAGCCTCCCCCTAGCCTCCGGTGTGGATGAGCAGTTCTTC
>-|TRBV19|-|TRBJ1-1
CASSMPHRGTEAFF
TGTGCCAGTAGTATGCCCCACAGAGGGACTGAAGCTTTCTTT
>-|TRBV6-5|-|TRBJ1-1
CASSYTRRMNTEAFF
TGTGCCAGCAGTTATACGAGGAGGATGAACACTGAAGCTTTCTTT
>-|TRBV4-1|TRBD2|TRBJ2-1
CASSQDLGTSGGHVFNEQFF
TGCGCCAGCAGCCAAGATCTAGGGACTAGCGGGGGTCATGTCTTCAATGAGCAGTTCTTC
>few|TRBV5-1|TRBD1|TRBJ2-7
CASSTGDRGAGEQYF
TGCGCCAGCAGCACGGGGGACAGGGGGGCAGGTGAGCAGTACTTC
>-|TRBV5-8|-|TRBJ1-2
CASRSSRGTIYGYTF
TGTGCCAGCAGATCTTCGAGGGGGACAATCTATGGCTACACCTTC
>-|TRBV4-2|-|TRBJ2-6
CASSQVGGRGSGANVLTF
TGTGCCAGCAGCCAAGTGGGTGGTAGGGGGTCTGGGGCCAACGTCCTGACTTTC
>-|TRBV4-1|TRBD2|TRBJ2-5
CASSQEVVAGGYTRGYQETQYF
TGCGCCAGCAGCCAAGAGGTTGTAGCGGGGGGCTATACTCGGGGGTACCAAGAGACCCAGTACTTC
>-|TRBV19|-|TRBJ1-2
CASSIERGDYGYTF
TGTGCCAGTAGTATAGAAAGGGGCGATTATGGCTACACCTTC
>-|TRBV4-1|-|TRBJ1-5
CASSQQTATSQPQHF
TGCGCCAGCAGCCAACAGACAGCCACCAGTCAGCCCCAGCATTTT
>-|TRBV29-1|-|TRBJ2-3
CSVLSGVGTDTQYF
TGCAGCGTACTCTCAGGGGTCGGCACAGATACGCAGTATTTT
>-|TRBV9|-|TRBJ1-1
CASTPVSALPGTEAFF
TGTGCCAGCACCCCGGTCTCTGCCCTGCCGGGCACTGAAGCTTTCTTT
>-|TRBV5-6|-|TRBJ1-2
CASSSLRTGGYGYTF
TGTGCCAGCAGCTCGTTACGGACCGGGGGCTATGGCTACACCTTC
>-|TRBV5-4|-|TRBJ2-1
CASSLDSNEQFF
TGTGCCAGCAGCTTGGATTCGAATGAGCAGTTCTTC
>-|TRBV2|-|TRBJ2-5
CASSVPGAETQYF
TGTGCCAGCAGTGTCCCAGGGGCAGAGACCCAGTACTTC
>-|TRBV4-3|TRBD2|TRBJ2-3
CASSQLAGGGSDTQYF
TGCGCCAGCAGCCAACTAGCGGGGGGAGGGTCGGATACGCAGTATTTT
>-|TRBV9|TRBD1|TRBJ2-2
CASSVGGQGGGELFF
TGTGCCAGCAGCGTAGGAGGACAGGGCGGCGGGGAGCTGTTTTTT
>few|TRBV19|-|TRBJ1-1
CASSMGAETEAFF
TGTGCCAGTAGTATGGGGGCGGAAACTGAAGCTTTCTTT
>-|TRBV7-9|-|TRBJ2-5
CSSSLNQETQYF
TGTTCCAGCAGCTTAAATCAGGAGACCCAGTACTTC
>few|TRBV6-6|-|TRBJ1-5
CASSPRQVRNQPQHF
TGTGCCAGCAGCCCCAGACAGGTCCGCAATCAGCCCCAGCATTTT
>few|TRBV7-9|-|TRBJ1-1
CASSHSRGTEAFF
TGTGCCAGCAGTCATTCAAGGGGCACTGAAGCTTTCTTT